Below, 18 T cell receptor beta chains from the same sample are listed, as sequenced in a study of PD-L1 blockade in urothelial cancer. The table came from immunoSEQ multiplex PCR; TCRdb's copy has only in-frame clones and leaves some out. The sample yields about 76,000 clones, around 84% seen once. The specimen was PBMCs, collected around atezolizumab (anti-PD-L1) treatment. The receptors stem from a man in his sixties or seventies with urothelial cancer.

The CDR3 region has the DNA TGTGCCAGCAGCGTGGATCCTCGCGGGGACCAAGAGACCCAGTACTTC. It specifies CASSVDPRGDQETQYF. This rearrangement joins TRBV9 to TRBJ2-5; tentatively, D is TRBD2 (6 bases). Trimming shortened V by 2 bases and J by 0 bases, and 14 bases separated the two germline ends. Germline CDR1 reads SGDLS; CDR2 reads YYNGEE. The CDR3 is 16 amino acids.

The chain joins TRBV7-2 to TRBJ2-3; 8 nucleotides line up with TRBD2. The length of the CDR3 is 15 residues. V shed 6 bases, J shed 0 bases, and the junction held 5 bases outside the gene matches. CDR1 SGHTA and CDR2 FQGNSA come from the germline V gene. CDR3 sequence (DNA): TGTGCCAGCAGTCGCGGGGGGTTAAGCACAGATACGCAGTATTTT. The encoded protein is CASSRGGLSTDTQYF.

CDR3 sequence reads: CASSGGTGDGNGYTF. In DNA, the CDR3 is TGTGCCAGCAGTGGGGGGACAGGGGACGGGAATGGCTACACCTTC. The J gene is TRBJ1-2, the V gene TRBV6-5; TRBD1 matches 10 bases. J lost 6 bases, V lost 5 bases, and 9 bases had no gene match. The germline V gene encodes CDR1 MNHEY and CDR2 SVGAGI. This CDR3 comprises 15 residues.

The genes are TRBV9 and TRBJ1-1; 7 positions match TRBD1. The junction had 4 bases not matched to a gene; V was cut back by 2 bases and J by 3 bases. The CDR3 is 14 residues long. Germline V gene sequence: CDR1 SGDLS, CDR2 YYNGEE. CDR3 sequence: CASSVGQEYTEAFF. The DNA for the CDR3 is TGTGCCAGCAGCGTCGGACAGGAGTACACTGAAGCTTTCTTT. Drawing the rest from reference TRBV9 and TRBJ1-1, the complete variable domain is DSGVTQTPKHLITATGQRVTLRCSPRSGDLSVYWYQQSLDQGLQFLIQYYNGEERAKGNILERFSAQQFPDLHSELNLSSLELGDSALYFCASSVGQEYTEAFFGQGTRLTVV.

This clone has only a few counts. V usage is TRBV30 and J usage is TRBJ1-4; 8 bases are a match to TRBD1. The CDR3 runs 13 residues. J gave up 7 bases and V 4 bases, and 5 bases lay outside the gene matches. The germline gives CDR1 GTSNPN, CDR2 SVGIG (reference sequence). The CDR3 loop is CAWTDRVGEKLFF. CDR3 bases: TGTGCCTGGACGGACAGGGTGGGTGAAAAACTGTTTTTT.

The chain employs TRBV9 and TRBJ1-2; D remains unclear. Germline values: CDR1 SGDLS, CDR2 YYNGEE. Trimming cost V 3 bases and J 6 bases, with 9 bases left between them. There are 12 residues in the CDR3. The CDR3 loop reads CASSAEKNGYTF. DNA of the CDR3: TGTGCCAGCAGCGCCGAGAAGAATGGCTACACCTTC.

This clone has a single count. CDR3 loop: CASRQTGNTEAFF. In DNA, the CDR3 is TGTGCCAGCAGACAGACCGGGAACACTGAAGCTTTCTTT. The chain carries TRBV6-1 and TRBJ1-1; D not resolved. Trimming took off 6 bases at V and 1 base at J, with 9 bases between the two ends. The CDR3 is 13 residues long. CDR1 and CDR2 (germline): MNHNS, SASEGT.

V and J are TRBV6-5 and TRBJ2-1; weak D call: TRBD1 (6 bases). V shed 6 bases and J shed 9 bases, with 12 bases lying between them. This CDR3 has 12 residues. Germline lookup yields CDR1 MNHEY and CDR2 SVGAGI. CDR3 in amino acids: CASRRDTGEQFF. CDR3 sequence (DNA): TGTGCCAGCAGACGGGACACGGGTGAGCAGTTCTTC.

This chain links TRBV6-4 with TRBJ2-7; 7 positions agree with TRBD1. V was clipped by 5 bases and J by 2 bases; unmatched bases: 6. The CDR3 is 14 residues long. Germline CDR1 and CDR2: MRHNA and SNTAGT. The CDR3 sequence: CASSIRQGPYEQYF. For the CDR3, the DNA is TGTGCCAGCAGTATTCGACAGGGACCCTACGAGCAGTACTTC.

The CDR3 bases are TGTGCCAGCAGTTCCGGGACTAGCGGCCTCGGGGAGCAGTACTTC. Its protein product is CASSSGTSGLGEQYF. The rearrangement links TRBV6-6 to TRBJ2-7, with 11 nucleotides matching TRBD2. The CDR3 covers 15 residues. Per germline, CDR1 MNHNY and CDR2 SVGAGI (reference sequence). The ends lost 4 bases at V and 7 bases at J; junction bases unmatched: 9.

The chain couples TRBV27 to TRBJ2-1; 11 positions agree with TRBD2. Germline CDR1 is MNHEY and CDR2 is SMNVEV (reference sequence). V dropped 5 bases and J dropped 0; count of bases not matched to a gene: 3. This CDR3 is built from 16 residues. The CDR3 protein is CASSRGLAASYNEQFF. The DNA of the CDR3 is TGTGCCAGCAGTAGGGGACTAGCGGCCTCCTACAATGAGCAGTTCTTC.

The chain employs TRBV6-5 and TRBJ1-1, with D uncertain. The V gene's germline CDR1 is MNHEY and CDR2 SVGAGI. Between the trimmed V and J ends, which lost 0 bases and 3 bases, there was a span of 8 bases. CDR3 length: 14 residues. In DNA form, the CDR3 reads TGTGCCAGCAGTTACTCGAGGGAAGACACTGAAGCTTTCTTT. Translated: CASSYSREDTEAFF.

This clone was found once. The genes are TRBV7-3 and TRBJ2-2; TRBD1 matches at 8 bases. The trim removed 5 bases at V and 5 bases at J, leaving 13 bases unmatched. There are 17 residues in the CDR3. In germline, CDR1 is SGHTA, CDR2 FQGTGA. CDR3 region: CASSPQLDRVGTGELFF. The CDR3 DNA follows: TGTGCCAGCAGCCCCCAACTGGACAGGGTCGGGACCGGGGAGCTGTTTTTT.

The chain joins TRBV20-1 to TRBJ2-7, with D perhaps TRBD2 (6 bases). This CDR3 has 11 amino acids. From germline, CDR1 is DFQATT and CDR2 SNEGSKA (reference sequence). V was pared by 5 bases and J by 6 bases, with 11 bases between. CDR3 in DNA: TGCAGTGCTTTCGGAGGGCTCGAGCAGTACTTC. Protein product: CSAFGGLEQYF.

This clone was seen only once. CDR3 protein: CASRRQGGTGELFF. CDR3 coding DNA: TGCGCCAGCAGACGGCAGGGTGGGACCGGGGAGCTGTTTTTT. This chain links TRBV5-1 with TRBJ2-2; possible D gene TRBD1, 5 bases. CDR1 and CDR2 from the germline V gene are SGHRS and YFSETQ. The CDR3 has 14 amino acids. With 5 bases removed from V and 5 bases from J, the gap between germline ends came to 13 bases. Based on the CDR3 plus reference TRBV5-1 and TRBJ2-2, the full variable domain is KAGVTQTPRYLIKTRGQQVTLSCSPISGHRSVSWYQQTPGQGLQFLFEYFSETQRNKGNFPGRFSGRQFSNSRSEMNVSTLELGDSALYLCASRRQGGTGELFFGEGSRLTVL.

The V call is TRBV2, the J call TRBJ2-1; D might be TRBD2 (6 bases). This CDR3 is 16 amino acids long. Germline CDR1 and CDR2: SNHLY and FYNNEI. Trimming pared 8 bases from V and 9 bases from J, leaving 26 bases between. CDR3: CASLLPGDSPQGEQFF. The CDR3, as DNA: TGTGCCAGCCTCCTACCGGGGGACTCCCCTCAGGGTGAGCAGTTCTTC.

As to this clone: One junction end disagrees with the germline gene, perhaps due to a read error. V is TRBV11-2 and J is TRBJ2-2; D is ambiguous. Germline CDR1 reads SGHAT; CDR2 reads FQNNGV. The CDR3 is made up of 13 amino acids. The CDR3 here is CASSLVSTGELFF. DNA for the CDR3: TGTGCCAGCAGCTTAGTTAGCACCGGAGAGCTGTTTTTT.

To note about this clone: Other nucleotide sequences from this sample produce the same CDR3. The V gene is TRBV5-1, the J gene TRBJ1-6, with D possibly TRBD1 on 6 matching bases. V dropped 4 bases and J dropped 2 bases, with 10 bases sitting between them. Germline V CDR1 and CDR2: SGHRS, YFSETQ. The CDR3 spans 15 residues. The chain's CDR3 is CASSRTGPYNSPLHF. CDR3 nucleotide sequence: TGCGCCAGCAGCCGTACAGGGCCCTATAATTCACCCCTCCACTTT.